Presented here are 17 T cell receptor beta chains from one specimen sequenced in a study of metastatic and nonmetastatic thyroid tumors. Using MiXCR, TCRdb reanalyzed the PCR reads. The sample includes 23,000 or so clones, 20% of them seen just once. There were no patients who had received any treatment before thyroid surgery. Sequences were obtained from blood. The source is a female donor with papillary thyroid cancer or a benign thyroid nodule (not recorded which). Some clones in this sample may be carry-over from other donors' samples.

To note about this clone: One junction end does not reproduce the germline sequence, and a read error may be involved. This sequence joins TRBV6-2 or TRBV6-3 and TRBJ2-2; D is unresolved. CDR3 length equals 13 residues. Germline CDR1 is MNHEY and CDR2 is SVGEGT. The CDR3 loop reads CTSKISYTGELFF. CDR3 nucleotides: TGCACCAGCAAGATATCGTACACCGGGGAGCTGTTTTTT.

This clone was detected ten times or more. The sample holds other DNA sequences that translate to the same CDR3. V and J are TRBV13 and TRBJ2-2; tentatively, D is TRBD2 (6 bases). The CDR3 is 16 residues long. V dropped 5 bases and J dropped 4 bases, with 17 bases sitting between them. Germline V gene sequence: CDR1 PRHDT, CDR2 FYEKMQ (reference sequence). CDR3 sequence (DNA): TGTGCCAGCAGCCCAGCCGGGAGATGGGCCACCGGGGAGCTGTTTTTT. Translation gives CASSPAGRWATGELFF.

This clone is medium-sized in the sample. The V call is TRBV24-1, the J call TRBJ2-1, with D possibly being TRBD2 (6 bases). V was clipped by 3 bases and J by 8 bases, with 16 bases between them. Germline CDR1 reads KGHDR; CDR2 reads SFDVKD. The CDR3 runs to 15 residues. The chain's CDR3 is CATSDRRDFNDEQFF. The DNA of the CDR3 is TGTGCCACCAGTGATCGCCGGGACTTTAACGATGAGCAGTTCTTC.

This clone turned up a few times. The chain carries TRBV6-1 and TRBJ2-7; 7 bases are shared with TRBD1. J lost 3 bases, V lost 6 bases, and 11 bases had no gene match. Germline-derived CDR1 and CDR2 are MNHNS and SASEGT. The CDR3 extends over 15 amino acids. DNA for the CDR3: TGTGCCAGCAGCGATGACAGGGTAAATTACTACGAGCAGTACTTC. Protein product: CASSDDRVNYYEQYF.

This clone came up once. V is TRBV20-1 and J is TRBJ1-1, with D possibly matching TRBD1 (6 bases). Germline loops: CDR1 DFQATT, CDR2 SNEGSKA (reference sequence). This CDR3 region has 15 residues. The V end lost 4 bases, the J end lost 4 bases, and 19 bases lay between the germline ends. In nucleotides, the CDR3 is TGCAGTGCTATGGGTTCGGGGGGGCCGAGCACTGAAGCTTTCTTT. Protein: CSAMGSGGPSTEAFF.

In its sample, this clone was seen many times. The V and J genes are TRBV4-1 and TRBJ2-1; 10 nucleotides line up with TRBD2. The CDR3 runs to 19 residues. V lost 0 bases to trimming and J lost 0 bases; unmatched junction nucleotides: 8. The germline V gene has CDR1 MGHRA and CDR2 YSYEKL. As DNA, the CDR3 is TGCGCCAGCAGCCAAGATAGGGCTAGCGGGAGTTTCTCCTACAATGAGCAGTTCTTC. It is translated as CASSQDRASGSFSYNEQFF.

This chain connects TRBV28 to TRBJ1-2; 8 bases match TRBD1. This CDR3 has 13 amino acids. From germline, CDR1 is MDHEN and CDR2 SYDVKM. V was pared by 5 bases and J by 6 bases, with 5 bases of the junction left unmatched. CDR3 nucleotide sequence: TGTGCCAGCAGTCCAACAGGGGGTCATGGCTACACCTTC. Its protein is CASSPTGGHGYTF.

This clone was seen only a few times. Since a much larger clone is just one base distant, this may be a read error. Distinct nucleotide sequences in the sample also encode this CDR3. V and J are TRBV7-9 and TRBJ1-3, with 8 positions matching TRBD1. Germline trimming cut 9 bases from V and 7 bases from J; bases unmatched to any gene: 8. CDR3 length: 13 residues. The germline CDR1 and CDR2 sequences are SEHNR and FQNEAQ (reference sequence). CDR3 sequence reads: CASSPDRANTIYF. The CDR3, as DNA: TGTGCCAGTAGCCCGGACAGGGCTAACACCATATATTTT.

In its sample, this clone was seen many times. The chain combines TRBV28 with TRBJ1-2, with D possibly matching TRBD1 (5 bases). Trimming removed 6 bases at V and 5 bases at J, with 25 bases between. The CDR3 runs 17 residues. The germline V gene encodes CDR1 MDHEN and CDR2 SYDVKM. CDR3 sequence: CASSPTVPAPHRYGYTF. Written as DNA, the CDR3 is TGTGCCAGCAGCCCGACAGTCCCAGCCCCACACCGGTATGGCTACACCTTC.

Within the sample, this clone is medium-sized (0.01 to 0.1%). This sequence joins TRBV2 and TRBJ2-7; the D is unclear. CDR1 and CDR2 from the germline V gene are SNHLY and FYNNEI. Deletions cut 4 bases from V and 7 bases from J, with 8 bases between. CDR3 length: 11 amino acids. The CDR3 reads CASSGTLEQYF. The CDR3 nucleotides are TGTGCCAGCAGTGGCACCTTAGAGCAGTACTTC.

There are many counts of this clone. The chain employs TRBV2 and TRBJ2-5; the match to TRBD2 covers 14 bases. Germline trimming cut 7 bases from V and 5 bases from J; bases unmatched to any gene: 6. This CDR3 has 15 amino acids. Germline CDR1 reads SNHLY; CDR2 reads FYNNEI. The DNA of the CDR3 is TGTGCCAGCACCGGGACTAGCGGGAGCAGGGAGACCCAGTACTTC. It is translated as CASTGTSGSRETQYF.

Within the sample, this clone is medium-sized. The rearrangement links TRBV7-2 to TRBJ2-1, with D possibly TRBD2 on 6 matching bases. Trimming pared 2 bases from V and 8 bases from J, leaving 19 bases between. The CDR3 has 16 amino acids. Germline values: CDR1 SGHTA, CDR2 FQGNSA. The CDR3, as DNA: TGTGCCAGCAGCTTAACCCCCAGCGGGCCGGGGGATGAGCAGTTCTTC. Its translation is CASSLTPSGPGDEQFF.

This clone has just a few counts. J is TRBJ2-7 and V is TRBV7-9; no reliable D call. This CDR3 has 12 amino acids. V shed 2 bases and J shed 3 bases, with 5 bases lying between them. CDR1 is SEHNR, CDR2 FQNEAQ, per germline (reference sequence). CDR3 DNA: TGTGCCAGCAGCTTAAGCTACTACGAGCAGTACTTC. Translation: CASSLSYYEQYF. The entire variable domain, with the rest obtained from reference TRBV7-9 and TRBJ2-7, is as follows: DTGVSQNPRHKITKRGQNVTFRCDPISEHNRLYWYRQTLGQGPEFLTYFQNEAQLEKSRLLSDRFSAERPKGSFSTLEIQRTEQGDSAMYLCASSLSYYEQYFGPGTRLTVT.

This clone was counted ten times or more. The chain has TRBV5-1 and TRBJ1-6, with a weak D call TRBD1 (5 bases). This CDR3 has 13 residues. Per the germline V gene, CDR1 is SGHRS and CDR2 is YFSETQ. Trimming left V 4 bases short and J 7 bases short, with 9 bases between. CDR3 in amino acids: CASSPGVNSPLHF. DNA of the CDR3: TGCGCCAGCAGCCCGGGGGTGAATTCACCCCTCCACTTT.

This clone was seen ten or more times. The V call is TRBV7-2, the J call TRBJ2-2; unclear D gene. V was clipped by 3 bases and J by 6 bases, with 11 bases between them. The CDR3 contains 14 residues. CDR1 is SGHTA, CDR2 FQGNSA, per germline. The CDR3 DNA reads as TGTGCCAGCAGCTTGTCCTTACTGCCCGGGGAGCTGTTTTTT. Its translation: CASSLSLLPGELFF. The whole variable domain, remainder taken from reference TRBV7-2 and TRBJ2-2, is GAGVSQSPSNKVTEKGKDVELRCDPISGHTALYWYRQSLGQGLEFLIYFQGNSAPDKSGLPSDRFSAERTGGSVSTLTIQRTQQEDSAVYLCASSLSLLPGELFFGEGSRLTVL.

The sample holds many counts of this clone. Other DNA sequences from this sample encode an identical CDR3 as well. V usage is TRBV20-1 and J usage is TRBJ2-5; D is undetermined. The CDR3 contains 16 residues. Germline CDR1 DFQATT, CDR2 SNEGSKA (reference sequence). Trimming removed 5 bases at V and 7 bases at J, with 26 bases between. The CDR3: CSADLSGRVSFRTQYF. Here the CDR3 DNA reads TGCAGTGCTGATTTGAGTGGCAGAGTCTCTTTTCGGACCCAGTACTTC.

This clone was seen at least ten times. V gene TRBV20-1 combines with J gene TRBJ2-1; unclear D gene. With 6 bases removed from V and 3 bases from J, the gap between germline ends came to 6 bases. CDR1 and CDR2 (germline): DFQATT, SNEGSKA (reference sequence). The CDR3 spans 11 residues. The CDR3 sequence: CSAPSYNEQFF. The CDR3, as DNA: TGCAGTGCCCCGAGCTACAATGAGCAGTTCTTC.